A single sample is the source of the 25 T cell receptor beta chains below, sequenced in a study of cytomegalovirus exposure and HLA in healthy donors. PCR involved 60 Vbeta and 13 Jbeta primers. Clones were sequenced by immunoSEQ multiplex PCR, and TCRdb holds only the in-frame ones, with some missing. The table gives 150,000 or so clones; the top ten clones make up 1.6% of it. The specimen sequenced was PBMCs. Receptors originate from a woman in her forties or fifties in good health and CMV-seronegative.

The J gene is TRBJ1-1, the V gene TRBV28, with a possible D match to TRBD1 (6 bases). CDR3 length: 17 amino acids. V lost 6 bases to trimming and J lost 8 bases, with 28 bases between them. Germline CDR1 MDHEN, CDR2 SYDVKM. CDR3 bases: TGTGCCAGCAGCATAGGCGGGGGGGGCGCCGGACTAGAAGAAGCTTTCTTT. This codes for CASSIGGGGAGLEEAFF.

This sequence joins TRBV19 and TRBJ2-7; the D gene is possibly TRBD1 (5 bases). The V and J ends lost 6 bases and 3 bases respectively, with 9 bases between them. Germline V gene sequence: CDR1 LNHDA, CDR2 SQIVND (reference sequence). This CDR3 has 12 amino acids. CDR3 DNA: TGTGCCAGTAGCTCAGGGTTCTACGAGCAGTACTTC. Protein: CASSSGFYEQYF.

The J gene is TRBJ2-5, the V gene TRBV9, with TRBD2 matching 7 bases. V was clipped by 0 bases and J by 6 bases; unmatched bases: 2. The CDR3 covers 13 residues. Germline V gene data show CDR1 as SGDLS and CDR2 as YYNGEE. The CDR3 loop is CASSVGGSQTQYF. The CDR3 region has the DNA TGTGCCAGCAGCGTAGGCGGGAGTCAGACCCAGTACTTC.

V and J are TRBV6-5 and TRBJ2-3; 7 bases line up with TRBD2. After removal of 0 bases from V and 4 bases from J, the junction contained 7 bases not matched to a gene. The CDR3 loop spans 16 amino acids. Germline CDR1 MNHEY, CDR2 SVGAGI. CDR3 sequence: CASSYSGGRGADTQYF. CDR3 DNA: TGTGCCAGCAGTTACTCTGGCGGGAGAGGGGCAGATACGCAGTATTTT.

This chain links TRBV2 with TRBJ2-3; 8 bases agree with TRBD2. The germline V gene encodes CDR1 SNHLY and CDR2 FYNNEI. The CDR3 has 15 residues. V shed 4 bases and J 0 bases; nucleotides not matched to a gene: 3. This chain's CDR3 is CASSGTSYSTDTQYF. As DNA, the CDR3 is TGTGCCAGCAGTGGGACTAGCTATAGCACAGATACGCAGTATTTT. Using reference TRBV2 and TRBJ2-3 for the parts outside the CDR3, the full variable domain is EPEVTQTPSHQVTQMGQEVILRCVPISNHLYFYWYRQILGQKVEFLVSFYNNEISEKSEIFDDQFSVERPDGSNFTLKIRSTKLEDSAMYFCASSGTSYSTDTQYFGPGTRLTVL.

This rearrangement joins TRBV4-2 to TRBJ2-2; D perhaps matches TRBD2 (7 bases). This CDR3 is built from 17 residues. Germline V CDR1 and CDR2: LGHNA, YNFKEQ. Trimming removed 0 bases from V and 3 bases from J, with 14 bases in between. For the CDR3, the DNA is TGTGCCAGCAGCCAAGATCGGGGAGGGGGGGACACCGGGGAGCTGTTTTTT. Translation: CASSQDRGGGDTGELFF.

This rearrangement joins TRBV28 to TRBJ2-1, with TRBD2 matching 11 bases. CDR3 size: 14 residues. Losses at the gene ends were 5 bases for V and 8 bases for J; bases not matched to a gene: 5. The germline CDR1 and CDR2 sequences are MDHEN and SYDVKM. CDR3 in DNA: TGTGCCAGCAGTCGACTAGCGGGGCAGGATGAGCAGTTCTTC. Its protein product is CASSRLAGQDEQFF.

The chain uses TRBV6-5 and TRBJ2-5, with 8 bases fitting TRBD2. The CDR3 sequence is 14 residues long. The V and J ends lost 11 bases and 1 base, in that order; junction bases with no gene match: 9. Germline lookup yields CDR1 MNHEY and CDR2 SVGAGI. In nucleotides, the CDR3 is TGTGCCTCCAAGGTGGCGGGGGGCCAAGAGACCCAGTACTTC. Its translation is CASKVAGGQETQYF.

The V call is TRBV2, the J call TRBJ1-5, with 7 positions matching TRBD1. Germline V CDR1 and CDR2: SNHLY, FYNNEI. The V segment lost 6 bases and the J segment 5 bases; nucleotides outside the gene matches: 4. CDR3 length: 13 residues. CDR3 sequence: CASRGGGYQPQHF. The CDR3 DNA reads as TGTGCCAGCAGAGGGGGCGGTTATCAGCCCCAGCATTTT.

The gene calls are TRBV29-1 and TRBJ1-2, with 7 nucleotides matching TRBD1. The germline V gene encodes CDR1 SQVTM and CDR2 ANQGSEA. With V trimmed by 6 bases and J by 3 bases, 7 bases remained unmatched. There are 13 residues in the CDR3. The CDR3 region is CSVIQGSHYGYTF. For the CDR3, the DNA is TGCAGCGTCATACAGGGGTCACACTATGGCTACACCTTC.

V is TRBV6-6 and J is TRBJ1-1; D is unresolved. Germline lookup yields CDR1 MNHNY and CDR2 SVGAGI (reference sequence). Deletions cut 8 bases from V and 4 bases from J, with 8 bases between. This CDR3 contains 11 residues. The CDR3 region has the DNA TGTGCCAGCCCAGGAGGCACTGAAGCTTTCTTT. Its translation: CASPGGTEAFF.

The rearrangement joins TRBV5-8 to TRBJ2-5, with TRBD1 as a possible D gene (7 bases). Trimming took off 0 bases at V and 7 bases at J, with 10 bases between the two ends. The CDR3 runs to 13 residues. The germline V gene has CDR1 SGHTS and CDR2 YDEGEE. The CDR3 bases are TGTGCCAGCAGCTTGGGCCAGGGGGGGACCCAGTACTTC. This sequence encodes CASSLGQGGTQYF.

CDR3 sequence: CASSIRDRATYEQYF. For the CDR3, the DNA is TGTGCCAGCAGTATAAGGGACAGGGCGACCTACGAGCAGTACTTC. The chain recombines TRBV6-1 with TRBJ2-7; 9 nucleotides line up with TRBD1. V gave up 5 bases and J gave up 2 bases; unmatched junction bases: 7. The CDR3 loop spans 15 amino acids. Germline loops: CDR1 MNHNS, CDR2 SASEGT.

The V call is TRBV4-2, the J call TRBJ1-4; TRBD1 matches at 7 bases. The CDR3 spans 14 residues. Germline CDR1 and CDR2: LGHNA and YNFKEQ. V lost 1 base and J lost 6; bases outside the gene matches: 2. The DNA of the CDR3 is TGTGCCAGCAGCCAAGTTACAGGGGATGAAAAACTGTTTTTT. Amino acids: CASSQVTGDEKLFF.

V and J are TRBV18 and TRBJ2-7, with a tentative D call TRBD2 (5 bases). Germline lookup yields CDR1 KGHSH and CDR2 LQKENI. This CDR3 comprises 17 residues. With 1 base removed from V and 3 bases from J, the gap between germline ends came to 19 bases. CDR3 coding DNA: TGTGCCAGCTCACCACGATCTGGGCCCGGGGTCTACTACGAGCAGTACTTC. Translating it yields CASSPRSGPGVYYEQYF.

The chain carries TRBV6-6 and TRBJ1-2, with 7 bases fitting TRBD1. This CDR3 is built from 11 residues. V trimming: 9 bases; J trimming: 4 bases; junction bases outside the gene matches: 2. Germline CDR1 MNHNY, CDR2 SVGAGI (reference sequence). CDR3 amino acids: CASRQGYGYTF. CDR3 coding DNA: TGTGCCAGTAGACAGGGCTATGGCTACACCTTC.

The V call is TRBV4-2, the J call TRBJ2-3; TRBD1 might be the D (6 bases). This CDR3 has 16 amino acids. V lost 1 base to trimming and J lost 2 bases, with 13 bases between them. Germline-derived CDR1 and CDR2 are LGHNA and YNFKEQ. CDR3 loop: CASSQVGGLDTDTQYF. The CDR3 DNA is TGTGCCAGCAGCCAAGTTGGGGGCCTAGACACAGATACGCAGTATTTT.

V is TRBV6-1 and J is TRBJ2-1, with 11 bases identical to TRBD2. The junction had 15 bases not matched to a gene; V was cut back by 3 bases and J by 8 bases. Germline V gene data show CDR1 as MNHNS and CDR2 as SASEGT. The CDR3 is made up of 18 amino acids. CDR3 nucleotide sequence: TGTGCCAGCAGTGATGGGATCGGGACTAGCGGAGTGGGCTATGAGCAGTTCTTC. Protein sequence: CASSDGIGTSGVGYEQFF.

The chain employs TRBV5-4 and TRBJ1-3; 9 nucleotides match TRBD1. From germline, CDR1 is SGHNT and CDR2 YYREEE (reference sequence). There are 15 residues in the CDR3. Unmatched junction bases numbered 10, after V lost 2 bases and J lost 10 bases. The CDR3 DNA is TGTGCCAGCAGCTTAGGGGACAGGGAGGCCGAGACCATATATTTT. Its protein is CASSLGDREAETIYF.

The chain combines TRBV19 with TRBJ2-1; D may be TRBD1 (6 bases). CDR1 is LNHDA and CDR2 is SQIVND in the germline V gene (reference sequence). Trimming removed 3 bases at V and 8 bases at J, with 17 bases between. CDR3 length equals 15 residues. The chain's CDR3 is CASSISKQGIYEQFF. CDR3 nucleotide sequence: TGTGCCAGTAGTATTAGTAAACAGGGAATTTATGAGCAGTTCTTC.

The gene calls are TRBV4-3 and TRBJ2-7; perhaps TRBD1 as D (7 bases). The CDR3 spans 15 residues. Germline V CDR1 and CDR2: LGHNA, YSLEER. V shed 3 bases and J shed 3 bases, with 15 bases lying between them. CDR3 protein: CASSQNRQGGYEQYF. CDR3 bases: TGCGCCAGCAGCCAGAACCGTCAGGGGGGCTACGAGCAGTACTTC.

The chain couples TRBV7-2 to TRBJ2-1, with D perhaps matching TRBD2 (5 bases). Trimming cost V 5 bases and J 3 bases, with 14 bases left between them. From germline, CDR1 is SGHTA and CDR2 FQGNSA. The CDR3 is 15 amino acids. CDR3 sequence: CASSPYRDSYNEQFF. CDR3 bases: TGTGCCAGCAGCCCATACCGGGATAGCTACAATGAGCAGTTCTTC.

V is TRBV5-1 and J is TRBJ2-1; 8 bases align to TRBD2. Trimming cost V 2 bases and J 2 bases; bases outside gene matches: 6. The germline V gene has CDR1 SGHRS and CDR2 YFSETQ. This CDR3 is built from 16 residues. Here the CDR3 reads CASSFTSGPTYNEQFF. CDR3 bases: TGCGCCAGCAGCTTCACTAGCGGACCAACCTACAATGAGCAGTTCTTC. The entire variable domain, with the rest obtained from reference TRBV5-1 and TRBJ2-1, is as follows: KAGVTQTPRYLIKTRGQQVTLSCSPISGHRSVSWYQQTPGQGLQFLFEYFSETQRNKGNFPGRFSGRQFSNSRSEMNVSTLELGDSALYLCASSFTSGPTYNEQFFGPGTRLTVL.

This CDR3 is CASSLEPTQVPAGYTF. The CDR3 region has the DNA TGTGCCAGCAGCTTAGAGCCAACACAGGTTCCAGCGGGCTACACCTTC. The chain combines TRBV7-9 with TRBJ1-2, with a possible D match to TRBD1 (5 bases). Germline values: CDR1 SEHNR, CDR2 FQNEAQ (reference sequence). Trimming left V 1 base short and J 8 bases short, with 20 bases between. This CDR3 is 16 amino acids long.

The chain combines TRBV21-1 with TRBJ2-7; TRBD1 is the table's D call, not checked against the DNA. TRBV21-1 is noted as a pseudogene. The CDR3 is made up of 16 amino acids. The CDR3 spells CASSIQGPNLPYEQYF. The DNA for the CDR3 is TGTGCCAGCTCCATACAGGGGCCGAACCTCCCCTACGAGCAGTACTTC.